These T cell receptor beta chains were read from a single sample in a study of control samples from healthy donors and cancer patients. Measured with immunoSEQ multiplex PCR; TCRdb has only the in-frame clones, and not every one. The sample consists of some 140,000 clones, approximately 89% of them appearing once. Sequencing was done on a sample of PBMCs. The source is a man aged 50 to 59 with head and neck cancer. Both conserved end residues are part of each CDR3. The D gene is left open where the match is weak. Clone size is given for some rows only: seen once, a few or many times, or a class if the clone is expanded.

d_gene	abundance	v_gene	j_gene	CDR3nt	CDR3aa
TRBD1	once	TRBV5-1	TRBJ1-1	TGCGCCAGCAGCGTAGCGGGACAGGGCAGTAGTGAAGCTTTCTTT	CASSVAGQGSSEAFF
NA	NA	TRBV9	TRBJ1-1	TGTGCCAGCAGCGTAGGCCGCTACACTGAAGCTTTCTTT	CASSVGRYTEAFF
NA	NA	TRBV4-2	TRBJ2-1	TGTGCCAGCAGCCAACTTTCTGCGGGTTCCTACAATGAGCAGTTCTTC	CASSQLSAGSYNEQFF
NA	once	TRBV13	TRBJ1-1	TGTGCCAGCAGCCAGGGACGGAACACTGAAGCTTTCTTT	CASSQGRNTEAFF
TRBD2	NA	TRBV11-2	TRBJ2-1	TGTGCCAGCAGCTTTGTAGCGGGGGGGACTTACAATGAGCAGTTCTTC	CASSFVAGGTYNEQFF
NA	NA	TRBV18	TRBJ1-4	TGTGCCAGCTCGGGGAGCCCTAATGAAAAACTGTTTTTT	CASSGSPNEKLFF
NA	once	TRBV29-1	TRBJ1-1	TGCAGCGTTGCTAGGGACATCCTGAACACTGAAGCTTTCTTT	CSVARDILNTEAFF
NA	once	TRBV11-2	TRBJ2-7	TGTGCCAGCAGCTTAGATTACATGTACGAGCAGTACTTC	CASSLDYMYEQYF
TRBD2	NA	TRBV4-2	TRBJ2-5	TGTGCCAGCAGCCATCCCCCCGGGGGACTAGCACGACTCCAAGAGACCCAGTACTTC	CASSHPPGGLARLQETQYF
NA	NA	TRBV19	TRBJ1-1	TGTGCCAGTAGTATCGGGGGGCGGGCTGAAGCTTTCTTT	CASSIGGRAEAFF
TRBD2	NA	TRBV27	TRBJ2-7	TGTGCCAGCAGTTTAACTCCGGGCGGGGGTACCTACGAGCAGTACTTC	CASSLTPGGGTYEQYF